A single sample is the source of the 26 T cell receptor beta chains below, sequenced in a study of OX40 agonist ivuxolimab in advanced cancers. The library was produced with the immunoSEQ multiplex PCR assay. TCRdb provides this immuneACCESS table in a form limited to in-frame rearrangements. Some clones are lacking; in checked studies, under half of them reflect an unresolved V gene, and why the rest are absent is not known. The sample records some 68,000 clones, about 89% of which are singletons. Approximately 2.1% of the sample is taken by the ten largest. Sequenced material: CD4+ or CD8+ T cells sorted from blood, taken in a trial of the OX40 agonist ivuxolimab. These receptor sequences come from an adult with an advanced solid tumor such as melanoma, head and neck, liver or kidney cancer.

This clone was observed a single time. This sequence joins TRBV2 and TRBJ2-7; D is undetermined. V lost 0 bases and J 10 bases, leaving 10 bases between the germline ends. CDR3 size: 12 residues. The germline gives CDR1 SNHLY, CDR2 FYNNEI. Here the CDR3 DNA reads TGTGCCAGCAGTGAAGCCAAAACGGATCAGTACTTC. It specifies CASSEAKTDQYF. Full variable domain (outside the CDR3, taken from reference TRBV2 and TRBJ2-7): EPEVTQTPSHQVTQMGQEVILRCVPISNHLYFYWYRQILGQKVEFLVSFYNNEISEKSEIFDDQFSVERPDGSNFTLKIRSTKLEDSAMYFCASSEAKTDQYFGPGTRLTVT.

The chain carries TRBV9 and TRBJ2-3; D gene ambiguous. This CDR3 comprises 15 residues. V was pared by 0 bases and J by 0 bases, with 8 bases between. CDR1 SGDLS and CDR2 YYNGEE come from the germline V gene. The CDR3 DNA sequence: TGTGCCAGCAGCGTAGTAGCAGTTAGCACAGATACGCAGTATTTT. This translates into CASSVVAVSTDTQYF.

The chain joins TRBV5-4 to TRBJ1-1, with D hard to call. Germline CDR1 and CDR2: SGHNT and YYREEE (reference sequence). V gave up 6 bases and J gave up 1 base, with 22 bases separating them. The CDR3 consists of 17 residues. The CDR3 nucleotides are TGTGCCAGCACGAGCCCGGGAAGGCAGGAAAGGAACACTGAAGCTTTCTTT. Translated: CASTSPGRQERNTEAFF.

V and J are TRBV9 and TRBJ2-2, with a tentative D call TRBD2 (5 bases). The CDR3 covers 15 residues. Germline V CDR1 and CDR2: SGDLS, YYNGEE. V lost 4 bases to trimming and J lost 7 bases, with 17 bases between them. The CDR3 protein is CASSKRATVGGELFF. CDR3 DNA: TGTGCCAGCAGCAAGAGGGCTACTGTCGGCGGGGAGCTGTTTTTT.

The V gene is TRBV6-1, the J gene TRBJ2-7; D remains unclear. The CDR3 extends over 11 amino acids. CDR1 and CDR2 (germline): MNHNS, SASEGT. V was cut by 8 bases and J by 1 base, with 6 bases left in between. CDR3 loop: CASSGSYEQYF. As DNA, the CDR3 is TGTGCCAGCTCAGGATCCTACGAGCAGTACTTC.

In this sample, this clone turned up once. The chain recombines TRBV4-1 with TRBJ2-3; D possibly corresponds to TRBD2 (5 bases). Trimming shortened V by 1 base and J by 2 bases, and 10 bases separated the two germline ends. Germline lookup yields CDR1 MGHRA and CDR2 YSYEKL. There are 15 residues in the CDR3. CDR3 region: CASSQGGRPTDTQYF. The CDR3 coding sequence is TGCGCCAGCAGCCAAGGCGGGCGTCCCACAGATACGCAGTATTTT.

The V and J genes are TRBV2 and TRBJ1-5; D gene uncertain. The V end was cut by 4 bases, the J end by 11 bases, with 12 bases between. CDR3 length: 12 amino acids. CDR1 is SNHLY and CDR2 is FYNNEI in the germline V gene. DNA for the CDR3: TGTGCCAGCAGTGTCTGGAGGCAGACCCAGCATTTT. Its protein product is CASSVWRQTQHF.

This clone was picked up one time. This sequence joins TRBV19 and TRBJ1-5; 7 bases are shared with TRBD1. J lost 6 bases, V lost 4 bases, and 6 bases had no gene match. CDR1 is LNHDA, CDR2 SQIVND, per germline (reference sequence). The CDR3 spans 14 residues. The CDR3 reads CASSKQGDGQPQHF. Here the CDR3 DNA reads TGTGCCAGTAGTAAGCAGGGGGACGGTCAGCCCCAGCATTTT.

This clone appeared a few times. V usage is TRBV2 and J usage is TRBJ1-5; 7 bases map to TRBD1. The germline gives CDR1 SNHLY, CDR2 FYNNEI. The CDR3 covers 14 residues. Unmatched junction bases numbered 6, after V lost 4 bases and J lost 6 bases. CDR3 sequence: CASSGTGEGQPQHF. DNA of the CDR3: TGTGCCAGCAGTGGAACAGGGGAGGGTCAGCCCCAGCATTTT.

This sequence joins TRBV7-2 and TRBJ2-2; D remains unclear. V was cut by 5 bases and J by 8 bases, with 12 bases left in between. Germline assignment: CDR1 SGHTA and CDR2 FQGNSA. The CDR3 covers 13 residues. The CDR3 reads CASSLNSGGELFF. The CDR3 coding sequence is TGTGCCAGCAGCCTGAACTCAGGAGGGGAGCTGTTTTTT. Full variable domain (remainder filled in from reference TRBV7-2 and TRBJ2-2): GAGVSQSPSNKVTEKGKDVELRCDPISGHTALYWYRQSLGQGLEFLIYFQGNSAPDKSGLPSDRFSAERTGGSVSTLTIQRTQQEDSAVYLCASSLNSGGELFFGEGSRLTVL.

The chain is built from TRBV6-1 and TRBJ2-6; the D gene could be TRBD1 or TRBD2 (5 bases each). Germline-derived CDR1 and CDR2 are MNHNS and SASEGT. V lost 4 bases, J lost 2 bases, and 9 bases lay in between. The CDR3 is 15 amino acids. The CDR3 sequence is CASSVVGAGANVLTF. CDR3 bases: TGTGCCAGCAGTGTAGTGGGGGCTGGGGCCAACGTCCTGACTTTC.

The chain has TRBV18 and TRBJ2-7; no clear D gene. Germline loops: CDR1 KGHSH, CDR2 LQKENI. The CDR3 contains 13 residues. The germline V and J ends were trimmed by 3 bases and 2 bases, with 8 bases remaining between them. The CDR3 here is CASSPPVTYEQYF. CDR3 coding DNA: TGTGCCAGCTCACCTCCCGTCACCTACGAGCAGTACTTC.

This chain uses TRBV6-5 with TRBJ2-1; 7 positions match TRBD2. The germline CDR1 and CDR2 sequences are MNHEY and SVGAGI. Trimming removed 7 bases from V and 4 bases from J; junction bases left unmatched: 4. This CDR3 contains 13 residues. This CDR3 is CASKRGSYNEQFF. CDR3 nucleotides: TGTGCCAGCAAGCGGGGAAGTTACAATGAGCAGTTCTTC.

The chain uses TRBV15 and TRBJ2-6; 7 bases are a match to TRBD1. With V trimmed by 2 bases and J by 2 bases, 0 bases remained unmatched. Looked up from germline, CDR1 is LNHNV and CDR2 is YYDKDF (reference sequence). CDR3 length: 15 amino acids. CDR3 sequence (DNA): TGTGCCACCAGCAGACAGGGGGCTGGGGCCAACGTCCTGACTTTC. Protein: CATSRQGAGANVLTF.

The rearrangement uses TRBV2 and TRBJ1-1; D gene unclear. V lost 1 base and J lost 7, with 4 bases in between. Germline assignment: CDR1 SNHLY and CDR2 FYNNEI. The CDR3 loop spans 11 amino acids. The CDR3 spells CASSEGFEAFF. CDR3 nucleotide sequence: TGTGCCAGCAGTGAAGGGTTTGAAGCTTTCTTT.

The chain couples TRBV4-2 to TRBJ2-1, with 7 bases that match TRBD2. Germline V gene sequence: CDR1 LGHNA, CDR2 YNFKEQ. J gave up 8 bases and V 4 bases, and 5 bases lay outside the gene matches. The CDR3 consists of 13 residues. The CDR3 region is CASSPRERHEQFF. The DNA of the CDR3 is TGTGCCAGCAGCCCGCGGGAGAGGCATGAGCAGTTCTTC.

The chain carries TRBV28 and TRBJ1-1, with D maybe TRBD1 (6 bases). This CDR3 has 17 amino acids. V lost 7 bases to trimming and J lost 0 bases, with 21 bases between them. Germline CDR1 reads MDHEN; CDR2 reads SYDVKM. The CDR3 protein is CASTLNWGGPMNTEAFF. For the CDR3, the DNA is TGTGCCAGCACCCTTAATTGGGGGGGCCCCATGAACACTGAAGCTTTCTTT.

V gene TRBV25-1 combines with J gene TRBJ2-7, with TRBD1 identical over 7 bases. This CDR3 contains 14 residues. V lost 4 bases, J lost 6 bases, and 9 bases stayed unmatched. Germline CDR1 reads MGHDK; CDR2 reads SYGVNS. CDR3 in DNA: TGTGCCAGCAGTGGCGTGGGACAGCTCCTCGAGCAGTACTTC. It encodes CASSGVGQLLEQYF.

CDR3 in DNA: TGTGCCAGCAGCTTAGATCGGAGGACCGGGGAGCTGTTTTTT. This sequence encodes CASSLDRRTGELFF. This chain connects TRBV11-2 to TRBJ2-2; possibly TRBD2 for D (5 bases). The length of the CDR3 is 14 residues. Germline V lookup: CDR1 SGHAT, CDR2 FQNNGV. Trimming left V 0 bases short and J 5 bases short, with 7 bases between.

The V and J genes are TRBV11-2 and TRBJ1-1; 10 bases map to TRBD1. V shed 4 bases and J 1 base; nucleotides not matched to a gene: 9. Germline values: CDR1 SGHAT, CDR2 FQNNGV. The CDR3 contains 17 residues. The CDR3 DNA sequence: TGTGCCAGCAGCTCCCGGGACAGGGGAAACCGGAACACTGAAGCTTTCTTT. This translates into CASSSRDRGNRNTEAFF.

The chain is built from TRBV6-5 and TRBJ2-7; D gene uncertain. Deletions cut 0 bases from V and 7 bases from J, with 7 bases between. Germline V gives CDR1 MNHEY, CDR2 SVGAGI. The CDR3 is 12 residues long. The CDR3 region is CASSYSGGEQYF. The CDR3 region has the DNA TGTGCCAGCAGTTACTCGGGTGGGGAGCAGTACTTC.

The V gene is TRBV7-2, the J gene TRBJ1-1; unclear D gene. CDR1 and CDR2 from the germline V gene are SGHTA and FQGNSA. V gave up 6 bases and J gave up 3 bases, with 14 bases separating them. CDR3 length: 14 amino acids. The CDR3 is CASRPNSGYTEAFF. The CDR3 DNA reads TGTGCCAGCAGGCCGAACTCGGGCTACACTGAAGCTTTCTTT.

The chain uses TRBV15 and TRBJ2-3, with a tentative D call TRBD1 (5 bases). Germline V gene sequence: CDR1 LNHNV, CDR2 YYDKDF (reference sequence). This CDR3 has 13 residues. V dropped 5 bases and J dropped 4 bases, with 10 bases sitting between them. The CDR3 here is CATSGHWPDTQYF. CDR3 DNA sequence: TGTGCCACCAGCGGACATTGGCCAGATACGCAGTATTTT.

This rearrangement joins TRBV9 to TRBJ1-6, with TRBD1 matching over 7 bases. The CDR3 loop spans 13 amino acids. Germline V lookup: CDR1 SGDLS, CDR2 YYNGEE. With V trimmed by 1 base and J by 12 bases, 4 bases remained unmatched. The DNA for the CDR3 is TGTGCCAGCAGCGTACAGGGGGATAAACCCCTCCACTTT. This translates into CASSVQGDKPLHF.

The chain employs TRBV5-6 and TRBJ1-4; D might be TRBD1 (5 bases). From germline, CDR1 is SGHDT and CDR2 YYEEEE. Trimming left V 4 bases short and J 10 bases short, with 17 bases between. CDR3 length equals 14 residues. This CDR3 is CASSLGDFGGKLFF. CDR3 nucleotide sequence: TGTGCCAGCAGCCTTGGGGACTTCGGGGGAAAACTGTTTTTT.

As concerns this clone: An end of the junction does not agree with germline; a read error may underlie this. The V call is TRBV30, the J call TRBJ2-1; TRBD1 matches 12 bases. The germline gives CDR1 GTSNPN, CDR2 SVGIG (reference sequence). This CDR3 is 12 amino acids long. Here the CDR3 DNA reads TGTGCCTGGAATAGGGGACAGGGGGCTATAATCTTC. Its protein product is CAWNRGQGAIIF.